This entry features one TCR beta chain sequence. The data stem from a study of blood T cell repertoires in COVID-19. Study-wide background: The cDNA or gDNA used as material had been derived from T cells, B-cell-depleted T cells, or PBMCs.

Assay used: immunoSEQ multiplex PCR; TCRdb lists only in-frame clones, some missing. The sample consists of 18,000 or so clones, 90% to 95% of them appearing once. There are 14 residues in the CDR3. Germline V CDR1 and CDR2: LGHNA, YNFKEQ. The V end lost 4 bases, the J end lost 5 bases, and 12 bases lay between the germline ends. The origin of this receptor is a human donor in a cohort sampled during active COVID-19. The chain employs TRBV4-2 and TRBJ1-5; unclear D gene. Sequenced input: peripheral blood. CDR3 residues: CASSPEGTYQPQHF. The CDR3 coding sequence is TGTGCCAGCAGCCCGGAGGGTACATATCAGCCCCAGCATTTT.